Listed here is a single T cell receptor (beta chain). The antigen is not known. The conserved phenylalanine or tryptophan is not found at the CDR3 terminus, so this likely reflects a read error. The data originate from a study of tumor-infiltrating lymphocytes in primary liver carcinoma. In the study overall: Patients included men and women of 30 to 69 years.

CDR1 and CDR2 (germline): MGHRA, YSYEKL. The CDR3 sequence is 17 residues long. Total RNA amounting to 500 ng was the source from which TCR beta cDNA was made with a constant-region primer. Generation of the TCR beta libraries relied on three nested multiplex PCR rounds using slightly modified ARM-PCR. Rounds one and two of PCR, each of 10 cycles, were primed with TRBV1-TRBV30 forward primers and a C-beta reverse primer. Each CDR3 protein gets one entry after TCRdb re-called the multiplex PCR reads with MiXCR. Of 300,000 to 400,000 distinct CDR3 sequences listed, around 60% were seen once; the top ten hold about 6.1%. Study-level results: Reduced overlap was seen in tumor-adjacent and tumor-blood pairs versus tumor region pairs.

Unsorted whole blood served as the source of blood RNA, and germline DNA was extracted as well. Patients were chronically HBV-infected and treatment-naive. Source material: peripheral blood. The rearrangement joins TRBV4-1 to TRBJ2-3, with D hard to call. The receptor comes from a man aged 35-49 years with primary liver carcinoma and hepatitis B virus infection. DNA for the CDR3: TGCGCCAGCAGACAAGACGTAGGCCCCTCTGGCACAGATTCGCAGTATTTG. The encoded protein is CASRQDVGPSGTDSQYL.